The present entry profiles one TCR beta chain with its context. Its specificity is unknown. The CDR3 extends over 15 amino acids. Germline CDR1 SGDLS, CDR2 YYNGEE. V shed 0 bases and J shed 4 bases, with 11 bases lying between them. The protocol was immunoSEQ multiplex PCR, while the TCRdb copy is restricted to in-frame clones and leaves out a portion. The sample lists roughly 80,000 clones, around 85% occurring once. These data originate in a study of OX40 agonist ivuxolimab in advanced cancers. The wider study: Ivuxolimab doses were 0.01, 0.1, 0.3, 1.5, 3 or 10 mg/kg every 2 weeks. Of the patients, three showed partial responses, one with hepatocellular carcinoma and two with cutaneous melanoma. Study-wide findings and caveats: Among expanded peripheral T cells, antigen specificity went undetermined. Clonal expansion was seen in CD4+ and CD8+ blood T cells by week 6 at 0.1 to 3.0 mg/kg.

Sequencing used CD4+ or CD8+ T cells sorted from blood, obtained in a trial of the OX40 agonist ivuxolimab. J is TRBJ2-1 and V is TRBV9, with a possible D match to TRBD1 (6 bases). The TCR was taken from an adult with an advanced solid tumor such as melanoma, head and neck, liver or kidney cancer. CDR3 loop: CASSVAGDRYNEQFF. The CDR3 DNA follows: TGTGCCAGCAGCGTAGCAGGGGATCGGTACAATGAGCAGTTCTTC.